The sequence of this T cell receptor beta chain was determined in a study of technical replicates of blood from a handful of donors. The CDR3 runs 14 residues. V lost 0 bases to trimming and J lost 1 base, with 7 bases between them. CDR1 and CDR2 (germline): SGHNT, YYREEE (reference sequence). Generated by immunoSEQ multiplex PCR, the TCRdb table keeps only in-frame clones and is missing some. Among around 50,000 clones, around 95% were seen once, and the ten largest hold 0.3% to 0.4%. The sequence came from a human donor in good health. The V gene is TRBV5-4, the J gene TRBJ1-1, with D unclear. The sample consisted of T cells isolated from PBMCs. The CDR3: CASSLGGGNTEAFF. In nucleotides, the CDR3 is TGTGCCAGCAGCTTGGGAGGCGGGAACACTGAAGCTTTCTTT.